The 27 T cell receptor beta chains given below trace back to one sample, sequenced in a study of blood T cell repertoires in COVID-19 (dated by TCRdb to the early 2020s). Library preparation was by the immunoSEQ multiplex PCR assay. The table was pulled from immuneACCESS by TCRdb, which kept in-frame rearrangements only. Such tables lose some clones; where checked, under half of the loss comes from unresolved V genes, and the rest has no known cause. This sample is represented by 250,000 to 300,000 clones; roughly 90% of them were singletons. 12% of the sample lies in the top ten. The sample consisted of peripheral blood. The receptors originated from a woman in her sixties or seventies with acute or convalescent COVID-19.

This clone was seen just once. The chain is built from TRBV14 and TRBJ2-7, with 9 bases aligning to TRBD1. The CDR3 length is 13 residues. Trimming removed 4 bases from V and 7 bases from J; junction bases left unmatched: 5. CDR1 is SGHDN, CDR2 FVKESK, per germline. The CDR3 nucleotides are TGTGCCAGCAGCCCTGGGACAGGGAATGAGCAGTACTTC. As protein: CASSPGTGNEQYF.

The rearrangement joins TRBV27 to TRBJ1-1; D possibly corresponds to TRBD1 (6 bases). Germline V gene lookup returns CDR1 MNHEY and CDR2 SMNVEV (reference sequence). V lost 2 bases and J lost 4, with 17 bases in between. The CDR3 length is 16 residues. The CDR3: CASSLSRGGGGTEAFF. CDR3 bases: TGTGCCAGCAGTTTAAGCCGCGGGGGGGGCGGCACTGAAGCTTTCTTT.

This chain uses TRBV2 with TRBJ1-2; TRBD1 agrees at 8 bases. CDR1 is SNHLY and CDR2 is FYNNEI in the germline V gene. V shed 6 bases and J 7 bases; nucleotides not matched to a gene: 7. This CDR3 has 13 residues. CDR3 coding DNA: TGTGCCAGCAGCCCGGGACAGGAAGGTGGCTACACCTTC. The encoded protein is CASSPGQEGGYTF.

The genes are TRBV7-6 and TRBJ1-2; maybe TRBD1 (5 bases). V was trimmed by 1 base and J by 8 bases, leaving 14 bases between them. CDR3 length equals 14 residues. Germline CDR1 SGHVS, CDR2 FNYEAQ. CDR3 residues: CASSLEGRANGYTF. In nucleotides, the CDR3 is TGTGCCAGCAGCTTAGAGGGCAGGGCGAACGGCTACACCTTC.

The chain is built from TRBV9 and TRBJ2-2; 8 bases agree with TRBD1. V shed 3 bases and J 5 bases; nucleotides not matched to a gene: 0. CDR1 is SGDLS and CDR2 is YYNGEE in the germline V gene. CDR3 length: 13 amino acids. In DNA, the CDR3 is TGTGCCAGCAGCGGACAGGGGACCGGGGAGCTGTTTTTT. Its protein product is CASSGQGTGELFF. Filled out from reference TRBV9 and TRBJ2-2, the complete variable domain reads DSGVTQTPKHLITATGQRVTLRCSPRSGDLSVYWYQQSLDQGLQFLIQYYNGEERAKGNILERFSAQQFPDLHSELNLSSLELGDSALYFCASSGQGTGELFFGEGSRLTVL.

The chain recombines TRBV7-3 with TRBJ2-1, with a weak D call TRBD1 (6 bases). Trimming removed 1 base at V and 2 bases at J, with 12 bases between. Looked up from germline, CDR1 is SGHTA and CDR2 is FQGTGA. This CDR3 is built from 16 residues. The DNA of the CDR3 is TGTGCCAGCAGCTTAAATACAGGGCGGCCCTACAATGAGCAGTTCTTC. Protein: CASSLNTGRPYNEQFF.

The V and J genes are TRBV2 and TRBJ1-1; 7 nucleotides align to TRBD1. CDR3 size: 11 residues. Germline lookup yields CDR1 SNHLY and CDR2 FYNNEI. After removal of 6 bases from V and 8 bases from J, the junction contained 3 bases not matched to a gene. CDR3 amino acids: CASRVDREAFF. The CDR3, as DNA: TGTGCCAGCAGGGTGGACAGGGAAGCTTTCTTT.

The chain combines TRBV28 with TRBJ1-1, with D possibly being TRBD1 (6 bases). The CDR3 extends over 13 amino acids. V dropped 5 bases and J dropped 9 bases, with 16 bases sitting between them. Germline CDR1 MDHEN, CDR2 SYDVKM. CDR3 coding DNA: TGTGCCAGCAGTCCCAACAACAGGGACCAAGCTTTCTTT. It codes for CASSPNNRDQAFF.

The rearrangement links TRBV11-2 to TRBJ1-6, with D possibly TRBD1 on 5 matching bases. Between the trimmed V and J ends, which lost 0 bases and 6 bases, there was a span of 12 bases. The CDR3 loop spans 16 amino acids. The germline gives CDR1 SGHAT, CDR2 FQNNGV. CDR3 bases: TGTGCCAGCAGCTTAGAAGGTAGGGGTAGTAATTCACCCCTCCACTTT. Translation: CASSLEGRGSNSPLHF.

Only one count was recorded for this clone. This CDR3 is CASSVTGGADTQYF. The CDR3 DNA sequence: TGTGCCAGTAGCGTGACAGGGGGCGCAGATACGCAGTATTTT. The V and J genes are TRBV19 and TRBJ2-3, with 10 nucleotides matching TRBD1. CDR1 and CDR2 from the germline V gene are LNHDA and SQIVND (reference sequence). The CDR3 covers 14 residues. V was pared by 6 bases and J by 4 bases, with 4 bases of the junction left unmatched.

This clone was observed once. The chain has TRBV27 and TRBJ1-2, with a possible D match to TRBD1 (6 bases). From germline, CDR1 is MNHEY and CDR2 SMNVEV (reference sequence). This CDR3 comprises 14 residues. V was cut by 3 bases and J by 4 bases, with 12 bases left in between. In nucleotides, the CDR3 is TGTGCCAGCAGTTTGCGGGGGGCGGGCTATGGCTACACCTTC. This gives the protein CASSLRGAGYGYTF.

The V and J genes are TRBV6-5 and TRBJ1-6; D unclear. There are 13 residues in the CDR3. The germline V gene has CDR1 MNHEY and CDR2 SVGAGI. Trimming stripped 6 bases from V and 7 bases from J, with 10 bases between. The CDR3 coding sequence is TGTGCCAGCAGAGGCTCGGGAAATTCACCCCTCCACTTT. Encoded protein: CASRGSGNSPLHF.

V usage is TRBV10-3 and J usage is TRBJ1-3; no definite D call. The CDR3 runs to 14 residues. V dropped 6 bases and J dropped 0 bases, with 9 bases sitting between them. The germline CDR1 and CDR2 sequences are ENHRY and SYGVKD. The chain's CDR3 is CAISGVPSGNTIYF. The CDR3 DNA follows: TGTGCCATCAGCGGGGTGCCCTCTGGAAACACCATATATTTT.

The chain uses TRBV6-5 and TRBJ1-1; D is perhaps TRBD1 (5 bases). Germline CDR1 reads MNHEY; CDR2 reads SVGAGI. This CDR3 is 16 amino acids long. The V gene lost 0 bases and the J gene lost 3 bases, with 14 bases spanning the gap. The CDR3 sequence is CASSYSRYFRDTEAFF. CDR3 bases: TGTGCCAGCAGTTACTCCCGGTACTTCAGGGACACTGAAGCTTTCTTT.

This rearrangement joins TRBV6-5 to TRBJ1-5; D may be TRBD1 (5 bases). This CDR3 has 15 amino acids. V dropped 6 bases and J dropped 0 bases, with 12 bases sitting between them. Per germline, CDR1 MNHEY and CDR2 SVGAGI. The CDR3 region is CASSPDTFSNQPQHF. CDR3 DNA: TGTGCCAGCAGCCCGGACACCTTTAGCAATCAGCCCCAGCATTTT.

This clone was detected only once. The chain recombines TRBV29-1 with TRBJ2-5; 11 positions agree with TRBD2. The CDR3 is 13 residues long. J gave up 9 bases and V 8 bases, and 11 bases lay outside the gene matches. Per germline, CDR1 SQVTM and CDR2 ANQGSEA. The CDR3 nucleotides read TGCAGCTTCCTAGCGGGAGGTGTTTCCGCCCAGTACTTC. Translated: CSFLAGGVSAQYF.

The J gene is TRBJ2-7, the V gene TRBV9; the D gene is possibly TRBD2 (6 bases). CDR3 length: 14 amino acids. Trimming pared 0 bases from V and 6 bases from J, leaving 13 bases between. CDR1 and CDR2 (germline): SGDLS, YYNGEE. The CDR3 nucleotides are TGTGCCAGCAGCGTAGAACCGGGAGAATCCGAGCAGTACTTC. Residues: CASSVEPGESEQYF.

This clone came up once. The chain recombines TRBV28 with TRBJ1-4; 7 bases match TRBD1. Germline V gives CDR1 MDHEN, CDR2 SYDVKM. V lost 3 bases, J lost 2 bases, and 6 bases stayed unmatched. There are 16 residues in the CDR3. The CDR3 coding sequence is TGTGCCAGCAGTTTGAGACAGGGTAGGACTAATGAAAAACTGTTTTTT. Its protein is CASSLRQGRTNEKLFF. Drawing the rest from reference TRBV28 and TRBJ1-4, the complete variable domain is DVKVTQSSRYLVKRTGEKVFLECVQDMDHENMFWYRQDPGLGLRLIYFSYDVKMKEKGDIPEGYSVSREKKERFSLILESASTNQTSMYLCASSLRQGRTNEKLFFGSGTQLSVL.

The rearrangement joins TRBV10-3 to TRBJ1-1, with a weak D call TRBD1 (6 bases). From germline, CDR1 is ENHRY and CDR2 SYGVKD. This CDR3 has 12 amino acids. V was clipped by 4 bases and J by 7 bases, with 10 bases between them. CDR3 region: CAISGDNYEAFF. CDR3 bases: TGTGCCATCAGTGGGGACAATTATGAAGCTTTCTTT.

This clone was seen once. This chain connects TRBV6-1 to TRBJ1-5, with 9 bases matching TRBD1. Trimming at V came to 3 bases and at J to 2 bases, leaving 2 bases not matched to a gene. The CDR3 runs 15 residues. Germline CDR1 is MNHNS and CDR2 is SASEGT. The CDR3 nucleotides read TGTGCCAGCAGTGACAGGACAGGGGGCAATCAGCCCCAGCATTTT. It is translated as CASSDRTGGNQPQHF.

V and J are TRBV21-1 and TRBJ1-5; no check of the table's D call, TRBD1, against the DNA was made. TRBV21-1 is recorded as a pseudogene. This CDR3 contains 19 residues. This CDR3 reads CASSKETDRTSWSNQPQHF. The CDR3 DNA is TGTGCCAGCAGCAAAGAAACGGACAGGACGTCCTGGAGCAATCAGCCCCAGCATTTT.

The chain combines TRBV7-9 with TRBJ1-4, with TRBD1 identical over 8 bases. This CDR3 has 15 residues. J gave up 2 bases and V 5 bases, and 4 bases lay outside the gene matches. Germline lookup yields CDR1 SEHNR and CDR2 FQNEAQ (reference sequence). The CDR3 loop reads CASSLRTGTNEKLFF. CDR3 nucleotide sequence: TGTGCCAGCAGCCTACGGACAGGGACTAATGAAAAACTGTTTTTT.

Only a few counts were recorded for this clone. This chain uses TRBV2 with TRBJ2-2, with 16 bases identical to TRBD2. CDR1 and CDR2 from the germline V gene are SNHLY and FYNNEI. The CDR3 is made up of 19 amino acids. After removal of 6 bases from V and 0 bases from J, the junction contained 7 bases not matched to a gene. In nucleotides, the CDR3 is TGTGCCAGCAGAGACCCGGGACTAGCGGGAGGGACGAACACCGGGGAGCTGTTTTTT. Its translation is CASRDPGLAGGTNTGELFF.

V usage is TRBV28 and J usage is TRBJ1-2; TRBD1 is a possible D gene (6 bases). CDR3 length: 13 amino acids. Trimming pared 4 bases from V and 5 bases from J, leaving 11 bases between. Germline CDR1 is MDHEN and CDR2 is SYDVKM. This CDR3 reads CASSWTEGYGYTF. The CDR3 nucleotides are TGTGCCAGCAGTTGGACAGAAGGATATGGCTACACCTTC.

V is TRBV7-9 and J is TRBJ1-1; no reliable D call. The CDR3 has 15 residues. With 0 bases removed from V and 4 bases from J, the gap between germline ends came to 12 bases. Looked up from germline, CDR1 is SEHNR and CDR2 is FQNEAQ (reference sequence). The CDR3 loop reads CASSLAGELTTEAFF. The CDR3 coding sequence is TGTGCCAGCAGCTTAGCGGGAGAGCTAACCACTGAAGCTTTCTTT.

The V gene is TRBV12-3 or TRBV12-4, the J gene TRBJ1-5; unclear D gene. The CDR3 covers 11 residues. V was shortened by 7 bases and J by 7 bases, with 8 bases between the two germline ends. CDR3 DNA sequence: TGTGCCAGCACCAGAGGGCAGCCCCAGCATTTT. Translating gives CASTRGQPQHF.

The genes are TRBV7-3 and TRBJ2-1, with 8 bases matching TRBD1. The trim removed 7 bases at V and 6 bases at J, leaving 8 bases unmatched. Germline V lookup: CDR1 SGHTA, CDR2 FQGTGA. CDR3 length: 14 amino acids. CDR3 loop: CASTPGTGSNEQFF. The CDR3 DNA sequence: TGTGCCAGCACCCCAGGGACAGGCTCCAATGAGCAGTTCTTC.